The sequence of this T cell receptor (beta chain) was determined in a study of T cell changes during pregnancy in multiple sclerosis. The V end was cut by 0 bases, the J end by 3 bases, with 10 bases between. The CDR3 has 15 residues. Germline V lookup: CDR1 SGDLS, CDR2 YYNGEE. TCRdb's copy holds only in-frame clones and misses some; the assay was immunoSEQ multiplex PCR. Found here are about 79,000 clones, around nine tenths of them singletons; the top ten hold approximately 0.45%. The source material was CD4+ T cells from peripheral blood mononuclear cells, sampled in the second trimester of pregnancy. The chain carries TRBV9 and TRBJ1-5; D uncertain. The source of this sequence is a female donor with multiple sclerosis, enrolled in a pregnancy study. CDR3 loop: CASSVGLTDNQPQHF. The CDR3 nucleotides read TGTGCCAGCAGCGTAGGACTCACGGACAATCAGCCCCAGCATTTT.